This T cell receptor beta chain was sequenced for a study of T cell responses to AZD1222 COVID-19 vaccine. The protocol was immunoSEQ multiplex PCR, while the TCRdb copy is restricted to in-frame clones and leaves out a portion. In the table there are around 190,000 clones, roughly 92% of which are singletons. In germline, CDR1 is MNHEY, CDR2 SMNVEV (reference sequence). This CDR3 comprises 13 residues. Trimming stripped 2 bases from V and 9 bases from J, with 11 bases between. The TCR originated in an adult who received the AZD1222 COVID-19 vaccine. The specimen comprised peripheral blood, sampled 28 days after the second AZD1222 dose. The V and J genes are TRBV27 and TRBJ2-1; D ambiguous. CDR3 in amino acids: CASSLRGSTEQFF. The DNA for the CDR3 is TGTGCCAGCAGTTTACGCGGCTCCACTGAGCAGTTCTTC.